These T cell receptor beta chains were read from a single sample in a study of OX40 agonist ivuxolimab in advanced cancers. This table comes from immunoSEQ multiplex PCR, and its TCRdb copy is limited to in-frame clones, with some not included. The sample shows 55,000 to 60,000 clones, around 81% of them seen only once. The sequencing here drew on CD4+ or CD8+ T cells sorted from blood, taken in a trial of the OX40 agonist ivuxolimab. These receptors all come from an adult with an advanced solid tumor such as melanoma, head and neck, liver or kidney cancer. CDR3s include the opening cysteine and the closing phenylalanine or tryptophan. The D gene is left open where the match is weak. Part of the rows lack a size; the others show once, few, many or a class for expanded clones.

CDR3aa: CSVDTAGTNTEAFF; CDR3nt: TGCAGCGTTGACACGGCAGGCACGAACACTGAAGCTTTCTTT; j_gene: TRBJ1-1; abundance: NA; v_gene: TRBV29-1; d_gene: NA
CDR3aa: CAISDPTSSVNEQFF; CDR3nt: TGTGCCATCAGTGACCCGACTAGCTCTGTGAATGAGCAGTTCTTC; j_gene: TRBJ2-1; abundance: few; v_gene: TRBV10-3; d_gene: TRBD2
CDR3aa: CASSLAADSGNTIYF; CDR3nt: TGTGCCAGCAGCTTAGCAGCGGACTCTGGAAACACCATATATTTT; j_gene: TRBJ1-3; abundance: NA; v_gene: TRBV11-2; d_gene: NA
CDR3aa: CASSLQGSGTQYF; CDR3nt: TGCGCCAGCAGCTTGCAGGGGTCGGGGACCCAGTACTTC; j_gene: TRBJ2-5; abundance: once; v_gene: TRBV5-1; d_gene: NA
CDR3aa: CAIRQGDYEQYF; CDR3nt: TGTGCCATCAGACAGGGGGATTACGAGCAGTACTTC; j_gene: TRBJ2-7; abundance: once; v_gene: TRBV10-3; d_gene: TRBD1
CDR3aa: CASSIYPGLAGNEQYF; CDR3nt: TGTGCCAGTAGTATTTACCCGGGACTAGCGGGGAACGAGCAGTACTTC; j_gene: TRBJ2-7; abundance: NA; v_gene: TRBV19; d_gene: TRBD2
CDR3aa: CASSPLTGLGEQYF; CDR3nt: TGCGCCAGCAGCCCCCTGACAGGGTTAGGCGAGCAGTACTTC; j_gene: TRBJ2-7; abundance: NA; v_gene: TRBV5-1; d_gene: TRBD1
CDR3aa: CASSLRGTNSYEQYF; CDR3nt: TGTGCCAGCAGCTTGAGGGGGACTAACTCCTACGAGCAGTACTTC; j_gene: TRBJ2-7; abundance: NA; v_gene: TRBV5-6; d_gene: NA
CDR3aa: CASSEIGSEQFF; CDR3nt: TGTGCCAGCAGCGAAATCGGGAGCGAGCAGTTCTTC; j_gene: TRBJ2-1; abundance: NA; v_gene: TRBV9; d_gene: NA
CDR3aa: CASSSSGGDTEAFF; CDR3nt: TGTGCCAGCTCATCGTCGGGCGGGGACACTGAAGCTTTCTTT; j_gene: TRBJ1-1; abundance: NA; v_gene: TRBV18; d_gene: NA
CDR3aa: CASRKQGMDTEAFF; CDR3nt: TGTGCCAGTAGGAAACAGGGAATGGACACTGAAGCTTTCTTT; j_gene: TRBJ1-1; abundance: NA; v_gene: TRBV19; d_gene: NA
CDR3aa: CASRRQGGNTIYF; CDR3nt: TGTGCCAGCAGGAGACAGGGCGGAAACACCATATATTTT; j_gene: TRBJ1-3; abundance: NA; v_gene: TRBV28; d_gene: TRBD1
CDR3aa: CASSLRAGANVLTF; CDR3nt: TGCGCCAGCAGCTTGCGGGCTGGGGCCAACGTCCTGACTTTC; j_gene: TRBJ2-6; abundance: NA; v_gene: TRBV5-1; d_gene: NA
CDR3aa: CASSRDRRSSYEQYF; CDR3nt: TGTGCCAGCAGTAGGGACAGGAGGAGCTCCTACGAGCAGTACTTC; j_gene: TRBJ2-7; abundance: NA; v_gene: TRBV9; d_gene: TRBD1
CDR3aa: CASSPRGETYEQYF; CDR3nt: TGTGCCAGCAGCCCCCGGGGGGAAACCTACGAGCAGTACTTC; j_gene: TRBJ2-7; abundance: NA; v_gene: TRBV28; d_gene: TRBD2
CDR3aa: CASSSLAGGYEQYF; CDR3nt: TGTGCCAGCAGCTCCCTAGCGGGAGGCTACGAGCAGTACTTC; j_gene: TRBJ2-7; abundance: NA; v_gene: TRBV11-2; d_gene: TRBD2
CDR3aa: CASSLGGPNTGELFF; CDR3nt: TGTGCCAGCAGCCTGGGCGGCCCGAACACCGGGGAGCTGTTTTTT; j_gene: TRBJ2-2; abundance: NA; v_gene: TRBV11-3; d_gene: NA
CDR3aa: CASSWVLAGGRDTQYF; CDR3nt: TGTGCCAGCAGCTGGGTTCTAGCGGGGGGACGAGATACGCAGTATTTT; j_gene: TRBJ2-3; abundance: NA; v_gene: TRBV9; d_gene: TRBD2
CDR3aa: CASSPGRGGYGYTF; CDR3nt: TGTGCCAGCTCACCAGGCAGGGGTGGCTATGGCTACACCTTC; j_gene: TRBJ1-2; abundance: NA; v_gene: TRBV18; d_gene: NA
CDR3aa: CASSESGGTKNHNEQFF; CDR3nt: TGCGCCAGCAGTGAGTCGGGAGGGACTAAAAATCACAATGAGCAGTTCTTC; j_gene: TRBJ2-1; abundance: NA; v_gene: TRBV10-1; d_gene: TRBD2
CDR3aa: CASSQVSGGAHGYTF; CDR3nt: TGCGCCAGCAGCCAAGTCTCGGGGGGCGCGCATGGCTACACCTTC; j_gene: TRBJ1-2; abundance: NA; v_gene: TRBV4-3; d_gene: NA
CDR3aa: CSARGSLYTF; CDR3nt: TGCAGTGCTCGGGGCTCCCTCTACACCTTC; j_gene: TRBJ1-2; abundance: NA; v_gene: TRBV20-1; d_gene: NA
CDR3aa: CASSVGGGSYNEQFF; CDR3nt: TGTGCCAGCAGCGTAGGAGGGGGCTCCTACAATGAGCAGTTCTTC; j_gene: TRBJ2-1; abundance: NA; v_gene: TRBV9; d_gene: NA
CDR3aa: CASSLSNEQFF; CDR3nt: TGTGCCAGCAGCTTATCCAATGAGCAGTTCTTC; j_gene: TRBJ2-1; abundance: few; v_gene: TRBV11-3; d_gene: NA
CDR3aa: CASSPGGVENEQYF; CDR3nt: TGTGCCAGCAGCCCTGGGGGGGTGGAGAACGAGCAGTACTTC; j_gene: TRBJ2-7; abundance: NA; v_gene: TRBV9; d_gene: TRBD2
CDR3aa: CASSQGFSYGYTF; CDR3nt: TGTGCCAGCAGTCAGGGGTTTAGCTATGGCTACACCTTC; j_gene: TRBJ1-2; abundance: once; v_gene: TRBV6-1; d_gene: NA
CDR3aa: CASSLRTGTGAGYTF; CDR3nt: TGTGCCAGCAGCTTGAGAACCGGGACAGGGGCCGGCTACACCTTC; j_gene: TRBJ1-2; abundance: NA; v_gene: TRBV4-2; d_gene: TRBD1
CDR3aa: CASRPTGATGELFF; CDR3nt: TGTGCCAGCAGGCCGACAGGGGCCACCGGGGAGCTGTTTTTT; j_gene: TRBJ2-2; abundance: few; v_gene: TRBV6-5; d_gene: TRBD1
CDR3aa: CASSVVGGAEQFF; CDR3nt: TGTGCCAGCAGTGTTGTCGGGGGCGCTGAGCAGTTCTTC; j_gene: TRBJ2-1; abundance: NA; v_gene: TRBV6-4; d_gene: NA
CDR3aa: CASSLSGSGETQYF; CDR3nt: TGTGCCAGCAGCTTAAGCGGGAGCGGGGAGACCCAGTACTTC; j_gene: TRBJ2-5; abundance: NA; v_gene: TRBV7-3; d_gene: TRBD2
CDR3aa: CASSWGGTNEKLFF; CDR3nt: TGTGCCAGCAGTTGGGGGGGGACTAATGAAAAACTGTTTTTT; j_gene: TRBJ1-4; abundance: NA; v_gene: TRBV6-7; d_gene: NA